The 20 T cell receptor beta chains given below trace back to one sample, sequenced in a study of cytomegalovirus exposure and HLA in healthy donors. With 60 Vbeta and 13 Jbeta primers, the PCR was carried out. Clones were sequenced by immunoSEQ multiplex PCR, and TCRdb holds only the in-frame ones, with some missing. Among some 77,000 clones listed, 70% to 85% were seen once. Sequences were obtained from PBMCs. The receptors come from a man aged 25-45 years in good health and CMV-seronegative.

V gene TRBV6-5 combines with J gene TRBJ1-1, with a weak D call TRBD1 (6 bases). The CDR3 runs to 14 residues. Germline values: CDR1 MNHEY, CDR2 SVGAGI. Deletions cut 7 bases from V and 4 bases from J, with 16 bases between. The DNA of the CDR3 is TGTGCCAGCAACCACAGGGATCGAGGCACTGAAGCTTTCTTT. This gives the protein CASNHRDRGTEAFF.

A few counts support this clone. V gene TRBV7-2 combines with J gene TRBJ2-5, with 8 positions matching TRBD2. Trimming at V came to 5 bases and at J to 4 bases, leaving 12 bases not matched to a gene. Germline V gives CDR1 SGHTA, CDR2 FQGNSA. The CDR3 is 16 residues long. The DNA for the CDR3 is TGTGCCAGCAGCCCCCGGGTCGCGGGGGGTGGAGAGACCCAGTACTTC. Encoded protein: CASSPRVAGGGETQYF. Complete variable domain (other parts from reference TRBV7-2 and TRBJ2-5): GAGVSQSPSNKVTEKGKDVELRCDPISGHTALYWYRQSLGQGLEFLIYFQGNSAPDKSGLPSDRFSAERTGGSVSTLTIQRTQQEDSAVYLCASSPRVAGGGETQYFGPGTRLLVL.

V gene TRBV7-8 combines with J gene TRBJ1-2; 10 bases are a match to TRBD1. Germline values: CDR1 SGHVS, CDR2 FQNEAQ. The CDR3 is made up of 14 amino acids. J gave up 7 bases and V 1 base, and 3 bases lay outside the gene matches. CDR3 region: CASSLGGQGSGYTF. Here the CDR3 DNA reads TGTGCCAGCAGCTTAGGGGGACAGGGGAGTGGCTACACCTTC. The full variable domain, completed using reference TRBV7-8 and TRBJ1-2, is GAGVSQSPRYKVAKRGQDVALRCDPISGHVSLFWYQQALGQGPEFLTYFQNEAQLDKSGLPSDRFFAERPEGSVSTLKIQRTQQEDSAVYLCASSLGGQGSGYTFGSGTRLTVV.

The chain combines TRBV30 with TRBJ1-6, with D possibly TRBD1 on 5 matching bases. There are 17 residues in the CDR3. V lost 6 bases, J lost 0 bases, and 18 bases lay in between. The V gene's germline CDR1 is GTSNPN and CDR2 SVGIG (reference sequence). This CDR3 is CACGPDSPSSYNSPLHF. DNA for the CDR3: TGTGCCTGCGGTCCCGACAGTCCGAGCTCCTATAATTCACCCCTCCACTTT.

The chain carries TRBV21-1 and TRBJ2-1; TRBD2, the table's D call, was not compared with the DNA. TRBV21-1 is a known pseudogene. This CDR3 is 16 amino acids long. CDR3 nucleotides: TGTGCCAGCAGGATAACTAGCGGGAGCCTTGGGAATGAGCAGTTCTTC. Encoded protein: CASRITSGSLGNEQFF.

This clone has more than one count but fewer than ten. This chain connects TRBV29-1 to TRBJ1-5, with D perhaps TRBD1 (6 bases). There are 14 residues in the CDR3. Per the germline V gene, CDR1 is SQVTM and CDR2 is ANQGSEA. Trimming cost V 4 bases and J 6 bases, with 16 bases left between them. As DNA, the CDR3 is TGCAGCGTTGGTAAGGGGGGGTTAGGTCAGCCCCAGCATTTT. This sequence encodes CSVGKGGLGQPQHF.

The rearrangement joins TRBV6-5 to TRBJ1-2, with D possibly matching TRBD1 (6 bases). CDR3 size: 14 residues. Trimming pared 6 bases from V and 4 bases from J, leaving 15 bases between. Per germline, CDR1 MNHEY and CDR2 SVGAGI. The DNA for the CDR3 is TGTGCCAGCAGAAAATTGGACAGTTCCTATGGCTACACCTTC. Translating gives CASRKLDSSYGYTF.

This sequence joins TRBV4-1 and TRBJ1-2; D remains unclear. CDR1 and CDR2 (germline): MGHRA, YSYEKL. The V and J ends lost 0 bases and 2 bases respectively, with 7 bases between them. The CDR3 has 14 residues. The DNA of the CDR3 is TGCGCCAGCAGCCAAGATACAGCCAACTATGGCTACACCTTC. Its protein product is CASSQDTANYGYTF.

The chain is built from TRBV18 and TRBJ2-3, with 14 bases identical to TRBD2. The V and J ends lost 3 bases and 5 bases, in that order; junction bases with no gene match: 7. CDR1 and CDR2 from the germline V gene are KGHSH and LQKENI. The CDR3 runs 17 residues. The CDR3 sequence is CASSPPGLAGEGDTQYF. The CDR3 bases are TGTGCCAGCTCACCCCCGGGACTAGCGGGGGAGGGAGATACGCAGTATTTT.

The CDR3 DNA follows: TGTGCCAGCTCACCTAGAGTTCGGGGACAGGGGGCGGATGGCTACACCTTC. This codes for CASSPRVRGQGADGYTF. This chain uses TRBV18 with TRBJ1-2; 12 bases line up with TRBD1. The length of the CDR3 is 17 residues. V was clipped by 3 bases and J by 6 bases; unmatched bases: 11. The germline V gene has CDR1 KGHSH and CDR2 LQKENI.

The chain couples TRBV5-1 to TRBJ1-3; D call uncertain. The V gene lost 9 bases and the J gene lost 0 bases, with 22 bases spanning the gap. There are 17 residues in the CDR3. CDR1 is SGHRS, CDR2 YFSETQ, per germline. The CDR3 region has the DNA TGCGCCACACCCTGTGGTGGGCCCCAGAGCTCTGGAAACACCATATATTTT. Amino acids: CATPCGGPQSSGNTIYF.

Concerning this clone itself: The junction does not match germline at one end; this may be a read error. The V and J genes are TRBV2 and TRBJ1-5; 7 nucleotides line up with TRBD1. The CDR3 is 14 residues long. Germline V gene lookup returns CDR1 SNHLY and CDR2 FYNNEI. CDR3 in DNA: TGTGCCAGCAACGCCGGAGGGGGCAAACAGCCCCAGCATTTT. Its protein is CASNAGGGKQPQHF.

V gene TRBV6-6 combines with J gene TRBJ1-3, with 7 bases matching TRBD1. The CDR3 is 14 residues long. From germline, CDR1 is MNHNY and CDR2 SVGAGI (reference sequence). With 8 bases clipped from V and 0 bases from J, the junction kept 4 bases outside the gene matches. The DNA of the CDR3 is TGTGCCAGCGAGGGGGCTAACTCTGGAAACACCATATATTTT. This sequence encodes CASEGANSGNTIYF.

The J gene is TRBJ1-3, the V gene TRBV7-2; a possible D gene is TRBD1 (6 bases). Germline V gives CDR1 SGHTA, CDR2 FQGNSA. CDR3 length equals 15 residues. Trimming stripped 6 bases from V and 2 bases from J, with 14 bases between. The CDR3 DNA reads as TGTGCCAGCAGGAATCAGGGGTATCCTGGAAACACCATATATTTT. Residues: CASRNQGYPGNTIYF.

The chain employs TRBV7-2 and TRBJ2-7; TRBD2 matches at 13 bases. Germline CDR1 SGHTA, CDR2 FQGNSA. The CDR3 is 16 amino acids. V lost 4 bases and J lost 4; bases outside the gene matches: 7. The CDR3 DNA sequence: TGTGCCAGCAGCTACTGGACTAGCGGGAGTCTATACGAGCAGTACTTC. This gives the protein CASSYWTSGSLYEQYF. The complete variable domain, with remaining parts taken from reference TRBV7-2 and TRBJ2-7, reads GAGVSQSPSNKVTEKGKDVELRCDPISGHTALYWYRQSLGQGLEFLIYFQGNSAPDKSGLPSDRFSAERTGGSVSTLTIQRTQQEDSAVYLCASSYWTSGSLYEQYFGPGTRLTVT.

This clone has only one observation. The chain couples TRBV28 to TRBJ2-2; the match to TRBD2 covers 9 bases. Germline assignment: CDR1 MDHEN and CDR2 SYDVKM. This CDR3 contains 18 residues. V lost 6 bases and J lost 7; bases outside the gene matches: 18. DNA of the CDR3: TGTGCCAGCAGCTCTAGCCTTATAGCGGGAGCTTATGGCGGGGAGCTGTTTTTT. It codes for CASSSSLIAGAYGGELFF.

This chain links TRBV4-2 with TRBJ1-3; 10 bases are shared with TRBD1. CDR3 size: 19 residues. Germline CDR1 LGHNA, CDR2 YNFKEQ. J gave up 0 bases and V 4 bases, and 12 bases lay outside the gene matches. CDR3 nucleotide sequence: TGTGCCAGCAGCCCCCGGGACAGGGGTTTCTTAAGCTCTGGAAACACCATATATTTT. Its translation: CASSPRDRGFLSSGNTIYF.

This clone has a handful of counts. The chain couples TRBV10-3 to TRBJ2-3; 11 bases align to TRBD2. Germline assignment: CDR1 ENHRY and CDR2 SYGVKD. Losses at the gene ends were 10 bases for V and 6 bases for J; bases not matched to a gene: 6. The CDR3 runs to 13 residues. The CDR3 sequence is CATATSGVDTQYF. DNA of the CDR3: TGTGCCACCGCGACTAGCGGGGTTGATACGCAGTATTTT.

As for this clone: A read error may produce the germline difference seen at one junction end. The rearrangement links TRBV7-9 to TRBJ1-2, with 7 bases that match TRBD1. In germline, CDR1 is SEHNR, CDR2 FQNEAQ (reference sequence). The CDR3 loop spans 14 amino acids. DNA for the CDR3: TGTTCCAGCAACGAGATGGGGCAGGGGGAAGGCTACACCTTC. Its protein product is CSSNEMGQGEGYTF.

This clone was detected only a few times. The chain couples TRBV5-6 to TRBJ1-1; D is perhaps TRBD1 (6 bases). CDR3 length equals 13 residues. V lost 1 base, J lost 7 bases, and 11 bases lay in between. From germline, CDR1 is SGHDT and CDR2 YYEEEE. CDR3 protein: CASSLRGRGEAFF. In nucleotides, the CDR3 is TGTGCCAGCAGCTTGAGGGGGAGGGGTGAAGCTTTCTTT.